A single sample is the source of the 24 T cell receptor beta chains below, sequenced in a study of T cell responses to AZD1222 COVID-19 vaccine. The method was immunoSEQ multiplex PCR; TCRdb's version includes in-frame clones alone and lacks a portion of them. The repertoire holds 85,000 or so clones, with roughly 84% as singletons. The specimen comprised peripheral blood, sampled 28 days after the second AZD1222 dose. These TCRs come from an adult who received the AZD1222 COVID-19 vaccine.

V and J are TRBV18 and TRBJ2-2; no definite D call. The ends were cut back, 2 bases at V and 6 bases at J, with 13 bases in the middle. Germline CDR1 KGHSH, CDR2 LQKENI. This CDR3 has 15 amino acids. CDR3 DNA: TGTGCCAGCTCACCAGGACCCCCCGGTGCCGGGGAGCTGTTTTTT. It translates to CASSPGPPGAGELFF.

The V gene is TRBV4-3, the J gene TRBJ1-1; 8 positions agree with TRBD1. V lost 3 bases, J lost 4 bases, and 7 bases stayed unmatched. This CDR3 region has 15 residues. From germline, CDR1 is LGHNA and CDR2 YSLEER. The CDR3 loop is CASSQHAGGFTEAFF. CDR3 coding DNA: TGCGCCAGCAGCCAGCATGCAGGGGGCTTCACTGAAGCTTTCTTT.

The chain has TRBV5-1 and TRBJ2-5; D is perhaps TRBD1 or TRBD2 (6 bases each). Germline V gives CDR1 SGHRS, CDR2 YFSETQ. This CDR3 has 14 amino acids. V lost 1 base and J lost 1, with 8 bases in between. The CDR3 DNA sequence: TGCGCCAGCAGCTTGCCGGGGGCCCAAGAGACCCAGTACTTC. This encodes CASSLPGAQETQYF.

The rearrangement joins TRBV11-2 to TRBJ2-2; D is possibly TRBD2 (5 bases). The CDR3 consists of 14 residues. V was pared by 4 bases and J by 2 bases, with 8 bases between. Germline values: CDR1 SGHAT, CDR2 FQNNGV. The CDR3 protein is CASSSDYNTGELFF. As DNA, the CDR3 is TGTGCCAGCAGCTCCGACTATAACACCGGGGAGCTGTTTTTT.

V is TRBV6-1 and J is TRBJ2-1; D is uncertain. CDR3 length: 13 residues. CDR1 and CDR2 (germline): MNHNS, SASEGT. V shed 0 bases and J shed 10 bases, with 10 bases lying between them. The CDR3 spells CASSEARESEQFF. In DNA, the CDR3 is TGTGCCAGCAGTGAAGCGCGAGAGAGCGAGCAGTTCTTC.

J is TRBJ2-2 and V is TRBV2; 7 bases match TRBD1. J lost 7 bases, V lost 7 bases, and 12 bases had no gene match. Germline V gives CDR1 SNHLY, CDR2 FYNNEI. CDR3 size: 15 residues. The CDR3 coding sequence is TGTGCCAGCAAGGGGACAGTAACCCCGTTCGGGGAGCTGTTTTTT. The encoded protein is CASKGTVTPFGELFF.

The chain combines TRBV18 with TRBJ2-3, with 7 positions matching TRBD2. Germline V gives CDR1 KGHSH, CDR2 LQKENI. V shed 3 bases, J shed 2 bases, and the junction held 5 bases outside the gene matches. The CDR3 length is 15 residues. The CDR3 loop is CASSPVLADTDTQYF. DNA for the CDR3: TGTGCCAGCTCACCGGTCCTAGCGGACACAGATACGCAGTATTTT.

CDR3 protein: CASSAPRGGQEIAFF. CDR3 bases: TGTGCCAGCAGTGCCCCACGTGGAGGGCAAGAAATAGCTTTCTTT. The J gene is TRBJ1-1, the V gene TRBV25-1; no clear D gene. Per germline, CDR1 MGHDK and CDR2 SYGVNS. V lost 4 bases and J lost 10, with 22 bases in between. The CDR3 is 15 residues long.

This clone appeared a few times. V and J are TRBV6-2 or TRBV6-3 and TRBJ2-7; 14 bases agree with TRBD2. The CDR3 contains 17 residues. Losses at the gene ends were 5 bases for V and 3 bases for J; bases not matched to a gene: 9. CDR1 is MNHEY and CDR2 is SVGEGT in the germline V gene. CDR3 sequence reads: CASSRGTSGRVIYEQYF. CDR3 DNA sequence: TGTGCCAGCAGTCGTGGGACTAGCGGGAGAGTTATCTACGAGCAGTACTTC.

V and J are TRBV11-2 and TRBJ2-5, with 9 positions matching TRBD2. This CDR3 has 14 amino acids. V gave up 3 bases and J gave up 5 bases; unmatched junction bases: 4. Germline CDR1 is SGHAT and CDR2 is FQNNGV. The CDR3 sequence is CASSLRTSVETQYF. The DNA for the CDR3 is TGTGCCAGCAGCTTGCGGACTAGCGTGGAGACCCAGTACTTC.

This clone occurred once. This chain connects TRBV3-1 (or the pseudogene TRBV3-2) to TRBJ2-7; 7 nucleotides line up with TRBD2. Germline V gene data show CDR1 as LGHDT and CDR2 as YNNKEL (reference sequence). J was trimmed by 2 bases and V by 6 bases; bases with no gene match: 7. CDR3 size: 14 residues. CDR3 nucleotide sequence: TGTGCCAGCAGTTTTGGGGGGAGGGCCTACGAGCAGTACTTC. Translation: CASSFGGRAYEQYF.

The chain couples TRBV11-2 to TRBJ1-1, with a tentative D call TRBD1 (5 bases). Trimming cost V 3 bases and J 0 bases, with 11 bases left between them. Per germline, CDR1 SGHAT and CDR2 FQNNGV. This CDR3 region has 15 residues. Here the CDR3 reads CASSFQGWVNTEAFF. In nucleotides, the CDR3 is TGTGCCAGCAGCTTCCAGGGCTGGGTGAACACTGAAGCTTTCTTT.

The chain has TRBV5-5 and TRBJ1-4; no definite D call. V was pared by 4 bases and J by 8 bases, with 15 bases between. This CDR3 is 14 amino acids long. Germline V gives CDR1 SGHKS, CDR2 YYEKEE (reference sequence). CDR3 in DNA: TGTGCCAGCAGCCTTCCGGGCCAGCGGGAAAAACTGTTTTTT. Translating gives CASSLPGQREKLFF. The complete variable domain, with remaining parts taken from reference TRBV5-5 and TRBJ1-4, reads DAGVTQSPTHLIKTRGQQVTLRCSPISGHKSVSWYQQVLGQGPQFIFQYYEKEERGRGNFPDRFSARQFPNYSSELNVNALLLGDSALYLCASSLPGQREKLFFGSGTQLSVL.

As regards this clone: One end of the junction does not line up with germline, which may come from a read error. V gene TRBV19 combines with J gene TRBJ2-5, with TRBD2 matching over 8 bases. The CDR3 covers 16 residues. In germline, CDR1 is LNHDA, CDR2 SQIVND (reference sequence). In DNA, the CDR3 is TGTGTCAGTAGTCTTGGACTAGCCGGACCACAAGAGACCCAGTACTTC. It specifies CVSSLGLAGPQETQYF.

The rearrangement joins TRBV5-4 to TRBJ1-1, with a possible D match to TRBD1 (6 bases). V was shortened by 0 bases and J by 6 bases, with 15 bases between the two germline ends. Germline CDR1 is SGHNT and CDR2 is YYREEE (reference sequence). The CDR3 sequence is 15 residues long. This chain's CDR3 is CASSLALGEGAEAFF. The CDR3 DNA follows: TGTGCCAGCAGCTTGGCCCTTGGCGAGGGGGCTGAAGCTTTCTTT.

The chain has TRBV3-1 (or the pseudogene TRBV3-2) and TRBJ1-5; D is ambiguous. The V gene's germline CDR1 is LGHDT and CDR2 YNNKEL (reference sequence). This CDR3 has 15 amino acids. Trimming cost V 1 base and J 7 bases, with 14 bases left between them. CDR3 loop: CASSQGVGFGQPQHF. CDR3 coding DNA: TGTGCCAGCAGCCAAGGGGTAGGGTTTGGACAGCCCCAGCATTTT.

The DNA of the CDR3 is TGTGCCACCCGGCGGACAGAGCATGATGGCTACACCTTC. Its protein is CATRRTEHDGYTF. V gene TRBV6-5 combines with J gene TRBJ1-2, with D perhaps matching TRBD1 (6 bases). Deletions cut 10 bases from V and 6 bases from J, with 18 bases between. CDR1 MNHEY and CDR2 SVGAGI come from the germline V gene. CDR3 length equals 13 residues.

V is TRBV6-2 or TRBV6-3 and J is TRBJ2-5, with 9 nucleotides matching TRBD2. With V trimmed by 5 bases and J by 10 bases, 11 bases remained unmatched. Germline assignment: CDR1 MNHEY and CDR2 SVGEGT. The CDR3 is 14 residues long. This CDR3 reads CASSLLAGEGNQYF. As DNA, the CDR3 is TGTGCCAGCAGTCTTTTAGCGGGGGAGGGAAACCAGTACTTC.

The rearrangement links TRBV15 to TRBJ1-2; 7 nucleotides line up with TRBD1. Germline values: CDR1 LNHNV, CDR2 YYDKDF (reference sequence). The CDR3 extends over 13 amino acids. Trimming took 1 base from V and 6 from J; bases not matched to a gene: 2. In DNA form, the CDR3 reads TGTGCCACCAGCAGAGCTCAGGGGGATGGCTACACCTTC. Encoded protein: CATSRAQGDGYTF.

The chain combines TRBV18 with TRBJ2-1; TRBD1 agrees at 11 bases. CDR3 length: 16 residues. Germline-derived CDR1 and CDR2 are KGHSH and LQKENI. The trim removed 3 bases at V and 9 bases at J, leaving 10 bases unmatched. The CDR3 protein is CASSPQGTGGQGEQFF. CDR3 nucleotides: TGTGCCAGCTCACCTCAGGGGACAGGGGGGCAAGGTGAGCAGTTCTTC.

This chain joins TRBV19 and TRBJ2-2; TRBD2 aligns across 8 bases. The germline V gene encodes CDR1 LNHDA and CDR2 SQIVND (reference sequence). The ends lost 10 bases at V and 1 base at J; junction bases unmatched: 11. The CDR3 is 16 residues long. In nucleotides, the CDR3 is TGTGCCACCGGGAGTGTGGCGGGAGGGAACACCGGGGAGCTGTTTTTT. This gives the protein CATGSVAGGNTGELFF.

This clone has more than one count but fewer than ten. The chain links TRBV11-3 to TRBJ2-1, with 9 bases fitting TRBD2. Unmatched junction bases numbered 10, after V lost 1 base and J lost 9 bases. CDR3 length equals 16 residues. CDR1 is SGHNT, CDR2 YENEEA, per germline. CDR3 protein: CASSLGRGGARGEQFF. The CDR3 nucleotides are TGTGCCAGCAGCTTAGGTCGCGGGGGGGCCCGTGGTGAGCAGTTCTTC.

This clone was seen a handful of times. The CDR3 DNA is TGTGCCAGCAGCGCACAGGGGGCTGGTAATCAGCCCCAGCATTTT. Amino acids: CASSAQGAGNQPQHF. The chain carries TRBV7-9 and TRBJ1-5, with 9 bases identical to TRBD1. Trimming at V came to 5 bases and at J to 4 bases, leaving 6 bases not matched to a gene. Germline CDR1 is SEHNR and CDR2 is FQNEAQ (reference sequence). The CDR3 runs 15 residues.

This clone was observed a few times. The chain carries TRBV10-2 and TRBJ2-7; the D is unclear. This CDR3 has 14 amino acids. Trimming shortened V by 7 bases and J by 4 bases, and 17 bases separated the two germline ends. From germline, CDR1 is WSHSY and CDR2 SAAADI. CDR3 protein: CASIDGRTLYEQYF. The DNA for the CDR3 is TGCGCCAGCATTGATGGCAGGACCCTTTACGAGCAGTACTTC.